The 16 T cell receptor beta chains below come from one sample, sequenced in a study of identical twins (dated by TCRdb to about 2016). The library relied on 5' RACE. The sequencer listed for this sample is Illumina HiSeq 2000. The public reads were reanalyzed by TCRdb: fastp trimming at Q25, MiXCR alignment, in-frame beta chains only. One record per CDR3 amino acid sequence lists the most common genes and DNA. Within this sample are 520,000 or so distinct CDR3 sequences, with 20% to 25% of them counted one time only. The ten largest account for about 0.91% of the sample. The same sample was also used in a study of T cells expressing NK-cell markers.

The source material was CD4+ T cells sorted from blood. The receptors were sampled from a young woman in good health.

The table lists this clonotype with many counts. The CDR3 DNA reads TGTGCCAGCAGTAACCCAGGGTATATGAACGAGCAGTACTTC. This gives the protein CASSNPGYMNEQYF. The rearrangement links TRBV6-2 or TRBV6-3 to TRBJ2-7; perhaps TRBD1 as D (5 bases). The germline gives CDR1 MNHEY, CDR2 SVGEGT. The V end was cut by 5 bases, the J end by 5 bases, with 16 bases between. The CDR3 has 14 residues.

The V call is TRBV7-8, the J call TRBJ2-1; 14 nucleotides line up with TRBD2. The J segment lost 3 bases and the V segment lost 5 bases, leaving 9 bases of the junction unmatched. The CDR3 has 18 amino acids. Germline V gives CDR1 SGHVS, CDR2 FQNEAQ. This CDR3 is CASSVGLAGVVGYNEQFF. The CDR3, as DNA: TGTGCCAGCAGCGTGGGACTAGCGGGAGTGGTAGGCTACAATGAGCAGTTCTTC.

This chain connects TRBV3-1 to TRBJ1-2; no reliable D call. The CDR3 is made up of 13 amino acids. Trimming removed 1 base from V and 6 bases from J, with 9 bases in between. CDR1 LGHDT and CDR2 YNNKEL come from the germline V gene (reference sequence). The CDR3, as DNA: TGTGCCAGCAGCCAAGGCAGGTCCCATGGCTACACCTTC. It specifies CASSQGRSHGYTF.

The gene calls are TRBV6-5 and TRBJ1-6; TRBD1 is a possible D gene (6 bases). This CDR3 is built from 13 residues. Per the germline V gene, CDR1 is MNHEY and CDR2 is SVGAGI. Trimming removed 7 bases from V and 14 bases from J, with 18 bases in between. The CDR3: CASTFVGEGALHF. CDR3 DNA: TGTGCCAGCACTTTCGTGGGGGAGGGGGCCCTCCACTTT.

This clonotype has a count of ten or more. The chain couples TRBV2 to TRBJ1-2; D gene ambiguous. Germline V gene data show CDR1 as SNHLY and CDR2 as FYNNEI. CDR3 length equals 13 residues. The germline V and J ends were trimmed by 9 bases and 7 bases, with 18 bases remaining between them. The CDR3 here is CASSTSETRGYTF. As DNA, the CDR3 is TGTGCCAGTAGCACTTCAGAAACCCGTGGCTACACCTTC.

In nucleotides, the CDR3 is TGTGCCAGCAGCCAAGTTCATGCGGCTTTCAATGAGCAGTTCTTC. Its translation: CASSQVHAAFNEQFF. This chain links TRBV3-1 with TRBJ2-1; D gene uncertain. The V end was cut by 1 base, the J end by 6 bases, with 13 bases between. CDR1 LGHDT and CDR2 YNNKEL come from the germline V gene (reference sequence). This CDR3 has 15 residues.

CDR3 sequence: CSASSNSAYEQYF. The CDR3 nucleotides are TGCAGTGCTAGTTCGAACTCTGCCTACGAGCAGTACTTC. This sequence joins TRBV20-1 and TRBJ2-7; no definite D call. The CDR3 runs to 13 residues. Germline V gene lookup returns CDR1 DFQATT and CDR2 SNEGSKA (reference sequence). Trimming pared 3 bases from V and 2 bases from J, leaving 11 bases between.

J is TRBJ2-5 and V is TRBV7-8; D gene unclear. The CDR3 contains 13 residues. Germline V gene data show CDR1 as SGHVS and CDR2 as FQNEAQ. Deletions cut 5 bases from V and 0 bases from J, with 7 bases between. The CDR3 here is CASSRRDQETQYF. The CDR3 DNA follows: TGTGCCAGCAGCAGAAGGGACCAAGAGACCCAGTACTTC.

The CDR3 sequence: CASSLSGQGRGSGANVLTF. CDR3 nucleotides: TGCGCCAGCAGCTTGTCTGGACAGGGCCGCGGCTCTGGGGCCAACGTCCTGACTTTC. The rearrangement uses TRBV5-1 and TRBJ2-6; 8 nucleotides align to TRBD1. CDR1 SGHRS and CDR2 YFSETQ come from the germline V gene. Losses at the gene ends were 1 base for V and 0 bases for J; bases not matched to a gene: 9. The CDR3 has 19 amino acids.

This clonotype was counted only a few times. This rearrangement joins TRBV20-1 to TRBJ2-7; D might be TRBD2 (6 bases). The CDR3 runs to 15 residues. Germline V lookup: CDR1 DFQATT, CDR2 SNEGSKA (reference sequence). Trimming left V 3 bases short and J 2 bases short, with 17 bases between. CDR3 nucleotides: TGCAGTGCTAGGTTTGGCCCAGCGGGTACCTACGAGCAGTACTTC. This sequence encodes CSARFGPAGTYEQYF.

The CDR3 here is CASSPQGSRHQETQYF. DNA for the CDR3: TGTGCCAGCTCACCACAGGGATCACGACACCAAGAGACCCAGTACTTC. The genes are TRBV18 and TRBJ2-5, with D unclear. CDR3 length equals 16 residues. V lost 1 base and J lost 0, with 12 bases in between. Germline values: CDR1 KGHSH, CDR2 LQKENI.

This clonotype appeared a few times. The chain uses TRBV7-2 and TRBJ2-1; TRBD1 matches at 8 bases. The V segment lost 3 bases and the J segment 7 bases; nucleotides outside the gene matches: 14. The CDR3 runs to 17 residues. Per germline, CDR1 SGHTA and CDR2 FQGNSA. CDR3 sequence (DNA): TGTGCCAGCAGCTTCACCCCGACAGGGGTCTATTTGAATGAGCAGTTCTTC. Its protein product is CASSFTPTGVYLNEQFF.

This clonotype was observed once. In DNA form, the CDR3 reads TGTGCCAGCCCCCGCGGGAGAGTAGACAATGAGCAGTTCTTC. It yields the protein CASPRGRVDNEQFF. The chain uses TRBV28 and TRBJ2-1; 7 nucleotides match TRBD2. V shed 8 bases, J shed 5 bases, and the junction held 9 bases outside the gene matches. Germline CDR1 reads MDHEN; CDR2 reads SYDVKM. This CDR3 contains 14 residues.

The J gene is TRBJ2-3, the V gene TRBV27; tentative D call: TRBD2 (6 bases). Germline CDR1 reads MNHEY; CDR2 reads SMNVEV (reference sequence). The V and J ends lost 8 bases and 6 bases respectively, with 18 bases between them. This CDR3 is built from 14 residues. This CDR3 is CASGGGVQADTQYF. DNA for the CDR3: TGTGCCAGCGGTGGAGGGGTGCAAGCGGATACGCAGTATTTT.

This CDR3 is CASSIRGVDTFTGELFF. In nucleotides, the CDR3 is TGTGCCAGTAGTATTCGGGGGGTGGACACCTTCACCGGGGAGCTGTTTTTT. The chain employs TRBV19 and TRBJ2-2; 7 bases agree with TRBD2. From germline, CDR1 is LNHDA and CDR2 SQIVND (reference sequence). This CDR3 spans 17 amino acids. V shed 3 bases, J shed 4 bases, and the junction held 11 bases outside the gene matches.

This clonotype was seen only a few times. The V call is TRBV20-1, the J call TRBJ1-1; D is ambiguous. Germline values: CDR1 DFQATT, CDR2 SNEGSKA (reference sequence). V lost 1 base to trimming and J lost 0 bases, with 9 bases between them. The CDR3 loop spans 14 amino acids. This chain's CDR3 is CSARVGGMNTEAFF. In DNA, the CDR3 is TGCAGTGCTAGAGTTGGCGGGATGAACACTGAAGCTTTCTTT.